This TCR beta chain was profiled in a study of blood T cell repertoires in COVID-19. Study summary: COVID-19 samples from acute and convalescent phases originated in the United States, Italy and Spain. From T cells, B-cell-depleted T cells, or PBMCs came the material, which was cDNA or gDNA.

Original methodology: For nucleated cells, counts were estimated from reference gene primer amplification. Method: immunoSEQ multiplex PCR; TCRdb's copy keeps in-frame clones and lacks some. The V and J calls and clone size are taken from that table; D and trimming were inferred from the DNA. The top ten hold about 2.7% of the sample, which has 350,000 or so clones, about four fifths seen once. V was cut by 2 bases and J by 0 bases, with 10 bases left in between. The CDR3 length is 16 residues. CDR1 and CDR2 from the germline V gene are SGHTA and FQGNSA. The chain carries TRBV7-2 and TRBJ2-2; D might be TRBD2 (6 bases). The sequencing sample was made of peripheral blood. The TCR comes from a man aged 30 to 45 with active or convalescent COVID-19. CDR3 bases: TGTGCCAGCAGCTTATTAAGACTAGCGAACACCGGGGAGCTGTTTTTT. Translated: CASSLLRLANTGELFF.